This T cell receptor beta chain emerged from a study of blood T cell repertoires in COVID-19 (dated by TCRdb to 2018 to 2020). Describing the broader study: Samples from collaborators originated in the United States, Italy and Spain and spanned both the acute and convalescent phases of COVID-19. The prospective study material was composed of cDNA or gDNA derived from T cells, B-cell-depleted T cells, or PBMCs. Deeply sampled blood TCRbeta repertoires from subjects exposed to, actively infected with, or recovered from COVID-19 were included in the dataset. A freely available public database, intended as a resource for researchers studying the immune response to SARS-CoV-2, is where the repertoires were released. Samples came from the ongoing ImmuneRACE study (first 160 participants) plus 1,254 subjects from 6 global collaborators. A de-identified subject ID, COVID-19 status, age in years and sex were almost always included in the sample metadata. Where HLA class I and class II types were available, the types were taken from metadata supplied by the sample provider, not from assay-based typing. On the study overall, not on this receptor specifically: The quantity of clinical and demographic metadata differed by source and by participant and was supplied without curation.

As regards this clone: Its antigen is still unknown. Nothing much larger sits one base from this clone, and base qualities are not available.

Whole blood was collected in K2EDTA tubes by collaborating institutions according to the institutions' own protocols. For TCRbeta analysis, collaborators shipped samples in one of three forms: frozen whole blood, isolated PBMCs, or DNA extracted from either of those sample types. The immunoSEQ Assay, a bias-controlled multiplex PCR, was used to amplify TCRbeta CDR3 regions from genomic DNA. For the original study's pipeline: Within the assay, amplification of reference gene primers was used to estimate how many nucleated cells each sample contained. To quantify the absolute abundance of each unique TCRbeta CDR3 rearrangement, sequence reads were collapsed and filtered. For each sample, productive Simpson clonality was calculated by taking the square root of Simpson's diversity index across productive rearrangements. This immuneACCESS table, as held by TCRdb, lists in-frame sequences with V and J called but not all clones. Of the missing ones, under half trace to an unresolved V gene in checked studies; the others have no known cause. The V and J calls and clone size are taken from that table; D and trimming were inferred from the DNA. The sample table contains some 100,000 clones; only one count was recorded for 90% to 95% of them. 0.85% to 1% of the sample is in the top ten clones.

Based on the germline V gene, the CDR1 and CDR2 sequences are SGHRS and YFSETQ. The CDR3 has 15 amino acids, counting the end cysteine and phenylalanine. The only DNA kept is the CDR3, 45 bases in frame from the first base. V is clipped by 3 bases and J by 0 bases, and the sequence between their germline boundaries is 11 bases long. Rearrangement joined TRBV5-1 to TRBJ2-3; the D region possibly corresponds to TRBD1 (6 bases align). The TCR sequence derives from a man in his 60s with acute or convalescent COVID-19. The sequenced sample was peripheral blood. The CDR3 reads CASSSGTPSTDTQYF. At the DNA level, the sequence is TGCGCCAGCAGCTCCGGGACACCTAGCACAGATACGCAGTATTTT.